This T cell receptor beta chain is from a study of blood T cell repertoires in COVID-19. The data were produced by immunoSEQ multiplex PCR, yet TCRdb's version contains in-frame clones alone and is incomplete. The sample carries 200,000 to 250,000 clones, 75% to 90% recorded once. This clone has a single count. Trimming shortened V by 0 bases and J by 10 bases, and 11 bases separated the two germline ends. The CDR3 runs 14 residues. Germline CDR1 is SGDLS and CDR2 is YYNGEE. The sample consisted of peripheral blood. This rearrangement joins TRBV9 to TRBJ1-6; weak D call: TRBD1 (6 bases). This TCR was recovered from a human donor in a cohort sampled during active COVID-19. CDR3 bases: TGTGCCAGCAGCGTAGAGGGGGAGGGATCACCCCTCCACTTT. Residues: CASSVEGEGSPLHF.